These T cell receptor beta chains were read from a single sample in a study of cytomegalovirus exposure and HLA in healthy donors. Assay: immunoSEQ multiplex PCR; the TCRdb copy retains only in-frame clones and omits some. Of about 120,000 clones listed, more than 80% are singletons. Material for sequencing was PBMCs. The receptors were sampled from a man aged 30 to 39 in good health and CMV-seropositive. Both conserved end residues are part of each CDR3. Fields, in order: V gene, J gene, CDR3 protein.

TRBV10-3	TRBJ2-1	CAISESLAGGNNEQFF
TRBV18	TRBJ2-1	CASSPPGSPSYNEQFF
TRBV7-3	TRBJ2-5	CASSPGTGETQYF
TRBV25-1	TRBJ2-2	CASSVGRGRAGELFF
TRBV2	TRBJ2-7	CASKDPGVGEQYF
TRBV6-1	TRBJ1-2	CASSFRQGADGYTF
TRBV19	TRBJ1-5	CASSIATGGSNQPQHF
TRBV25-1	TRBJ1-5	CASSGPTGDQPQHF
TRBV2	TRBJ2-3	CARREDTQYF
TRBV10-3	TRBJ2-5	CAISAGGTGETQYF
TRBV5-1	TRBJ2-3	CASSLFRAGALGDTQYF
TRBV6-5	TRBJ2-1	CASSRRDRVGEQFF
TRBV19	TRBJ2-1	CASSMGRESSRDTQFF
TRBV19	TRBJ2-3	CASSPGLAGGWTDTQYF
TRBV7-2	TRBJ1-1	CASSFRGGTEAFF
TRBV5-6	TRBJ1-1	CASSLEPPWVHEGTPEAFF
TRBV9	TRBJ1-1	CASSAIIQGTEAFF